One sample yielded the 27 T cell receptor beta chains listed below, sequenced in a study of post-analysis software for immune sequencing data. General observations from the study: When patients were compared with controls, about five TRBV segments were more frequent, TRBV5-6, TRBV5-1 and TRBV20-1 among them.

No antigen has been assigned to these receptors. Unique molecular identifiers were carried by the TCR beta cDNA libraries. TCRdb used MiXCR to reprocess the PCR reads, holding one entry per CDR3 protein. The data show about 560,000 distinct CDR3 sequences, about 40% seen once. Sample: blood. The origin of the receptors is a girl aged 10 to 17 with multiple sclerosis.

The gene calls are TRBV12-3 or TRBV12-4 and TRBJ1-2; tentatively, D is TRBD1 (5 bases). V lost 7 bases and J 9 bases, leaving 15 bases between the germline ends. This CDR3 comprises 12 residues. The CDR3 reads CASNRDGVRYTF. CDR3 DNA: TGTGCCAGCAATAGGGACGGTGTCCGCTACACCTTC.

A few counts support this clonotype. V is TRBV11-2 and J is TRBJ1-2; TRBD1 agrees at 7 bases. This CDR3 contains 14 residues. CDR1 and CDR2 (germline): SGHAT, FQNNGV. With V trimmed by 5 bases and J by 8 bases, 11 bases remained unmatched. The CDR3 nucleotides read TGTGCCAGCAGCCTAACGGTACAGGGGCCGGGCTACACCTTC. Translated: CASSLTVQGPGYTF.

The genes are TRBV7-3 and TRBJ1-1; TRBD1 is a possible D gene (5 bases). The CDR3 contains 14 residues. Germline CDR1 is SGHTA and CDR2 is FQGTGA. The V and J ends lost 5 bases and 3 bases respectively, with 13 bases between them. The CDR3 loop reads CASSPTPGDTEAFF. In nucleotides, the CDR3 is TGTGCCAGCAGCCCTACCCCGGGGGACACTGAAGCTTTCTTT.

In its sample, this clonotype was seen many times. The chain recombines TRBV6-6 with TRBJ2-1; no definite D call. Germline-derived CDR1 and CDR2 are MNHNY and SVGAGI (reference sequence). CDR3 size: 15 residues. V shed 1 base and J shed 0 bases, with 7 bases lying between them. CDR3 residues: CASSYLWSSYNEQFF. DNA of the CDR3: TGTGCCAGCAGTTACTTGTGGAGCTCCTACAATGAGCAGTTCTTC.

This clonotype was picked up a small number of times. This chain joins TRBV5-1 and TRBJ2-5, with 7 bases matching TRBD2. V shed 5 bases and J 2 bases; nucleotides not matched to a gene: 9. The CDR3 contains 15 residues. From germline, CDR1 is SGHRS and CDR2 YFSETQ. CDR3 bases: TGCGCCAGCAGGCCCGGTGGTAGCGGGCAAGAGACCCAGTACTTC. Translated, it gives CASRPGGSGQETQYF.

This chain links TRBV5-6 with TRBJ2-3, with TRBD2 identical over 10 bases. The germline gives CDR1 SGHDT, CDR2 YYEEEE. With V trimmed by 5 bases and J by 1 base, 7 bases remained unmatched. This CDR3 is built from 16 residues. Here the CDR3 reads CASRGAGTSGTDTQYF. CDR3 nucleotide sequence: TGTGCCAGCAGGGGGGCCGGGACTAGCGGCACAGATACGCAGTATTTT. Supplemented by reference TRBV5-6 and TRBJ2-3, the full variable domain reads DAGVTQSPTHLIKTRGQQVTLRCSPKSGHDTVSWYQQALGQGPQFIFQYYEEEERQRGNFPDRFSGHQFPNYSSELNVNALLLGDSALYLCASRGAGTSGTDTQYFGPGTRLTVL.

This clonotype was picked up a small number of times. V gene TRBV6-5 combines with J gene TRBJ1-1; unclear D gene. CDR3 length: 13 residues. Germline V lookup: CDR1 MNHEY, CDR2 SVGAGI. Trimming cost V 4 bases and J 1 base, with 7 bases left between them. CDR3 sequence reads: CASSWEANTEAFF. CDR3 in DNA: TGTGCCAGCAGTTGGGAGGCGAACACTGAAGCTTTCTTT.

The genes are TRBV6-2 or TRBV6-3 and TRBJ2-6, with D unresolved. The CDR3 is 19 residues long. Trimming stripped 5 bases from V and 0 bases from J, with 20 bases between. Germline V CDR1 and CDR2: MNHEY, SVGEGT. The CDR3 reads CASSHPGWAVSSGANVLTF. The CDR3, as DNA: TGTGCCAGCAGTCACCCCGGTTGGGCCGTGAGCTCTGGGGCCAACGTCCTGACTTTC.

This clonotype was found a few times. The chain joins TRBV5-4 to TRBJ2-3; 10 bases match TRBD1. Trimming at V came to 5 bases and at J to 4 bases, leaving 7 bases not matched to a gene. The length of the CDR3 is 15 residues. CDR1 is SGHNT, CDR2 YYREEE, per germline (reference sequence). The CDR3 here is CASRLTGGTADTQYF. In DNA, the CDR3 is TGTGCCAGCAGGTTGACAGGGGGCACCGCAGATACGCAGTATTTT.

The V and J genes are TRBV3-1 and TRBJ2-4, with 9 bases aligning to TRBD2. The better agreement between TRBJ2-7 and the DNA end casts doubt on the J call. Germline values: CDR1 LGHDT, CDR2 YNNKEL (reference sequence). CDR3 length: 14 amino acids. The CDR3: CASSRSGGTYEQYF. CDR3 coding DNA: TGTGCCAGCAGCCGTAGCGGGGGCACCTACGAGCAGTACTTC.

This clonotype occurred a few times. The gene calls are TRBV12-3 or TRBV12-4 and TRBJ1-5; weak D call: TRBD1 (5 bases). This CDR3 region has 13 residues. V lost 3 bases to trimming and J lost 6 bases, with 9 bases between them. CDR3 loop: CASSLRGSQPQHF. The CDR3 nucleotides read TGTGCCAGCAGTTTGAGGGGAAGTCAGCCCCAGCATTTT.

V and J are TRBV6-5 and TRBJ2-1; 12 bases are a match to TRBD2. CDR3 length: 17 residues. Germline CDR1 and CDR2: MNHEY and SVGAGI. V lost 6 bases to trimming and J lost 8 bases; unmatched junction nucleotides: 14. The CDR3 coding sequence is TGTGCCAGCAGATTACCTCCTCTAGCGGGGGGGCCAGATGAGCAGTTCTTC. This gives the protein CASRLPPLAGGPDEQFF.

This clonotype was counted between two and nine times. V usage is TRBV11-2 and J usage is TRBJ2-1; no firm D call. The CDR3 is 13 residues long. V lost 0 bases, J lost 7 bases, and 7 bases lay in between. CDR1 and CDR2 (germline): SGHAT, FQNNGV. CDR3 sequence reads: CASSLEDRNEQFF. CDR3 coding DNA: TGTGCCAGCAGCTTAGAGGACCGGAATGAGCAGTTCTTC.

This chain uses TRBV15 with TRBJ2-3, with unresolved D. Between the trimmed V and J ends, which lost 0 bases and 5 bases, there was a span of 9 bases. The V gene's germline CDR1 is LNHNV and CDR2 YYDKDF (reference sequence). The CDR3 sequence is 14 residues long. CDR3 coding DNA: TGTGCCACCAGCAGAGATCAGGCGAGAGATACGCAGTATTTT. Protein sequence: CATSRDQARDTQYF.

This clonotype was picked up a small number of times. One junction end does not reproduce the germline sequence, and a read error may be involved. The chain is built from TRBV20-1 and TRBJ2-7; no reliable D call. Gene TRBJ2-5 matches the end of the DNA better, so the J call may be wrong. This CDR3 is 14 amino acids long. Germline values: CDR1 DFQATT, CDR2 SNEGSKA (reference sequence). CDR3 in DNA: TGCAGTGCTGGAGATAGGGCGTCGCAAGAGACCCAGTACTTC. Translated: CSAGDRASQETQYF.

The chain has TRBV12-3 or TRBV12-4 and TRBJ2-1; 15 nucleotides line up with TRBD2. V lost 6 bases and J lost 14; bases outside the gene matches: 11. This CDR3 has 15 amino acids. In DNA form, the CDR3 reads TGTGCCAGCAGCACCGGGACTAGCGGGAGGATCACAAAGTTCTTC. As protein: CASSTGTSGRITKFF.

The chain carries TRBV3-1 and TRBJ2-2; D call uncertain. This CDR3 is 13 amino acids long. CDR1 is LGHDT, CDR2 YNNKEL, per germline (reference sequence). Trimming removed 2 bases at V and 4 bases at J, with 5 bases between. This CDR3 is CASSQMGTGELFF. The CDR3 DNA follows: TGTGCCAGCAGCCAAATGGGCACCGGGGAGCTGTTTTTT.

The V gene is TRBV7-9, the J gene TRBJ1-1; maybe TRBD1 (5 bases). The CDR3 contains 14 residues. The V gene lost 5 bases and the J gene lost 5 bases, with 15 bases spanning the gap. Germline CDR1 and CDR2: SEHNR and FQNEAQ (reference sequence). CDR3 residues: CASSDPGRGTEAFF. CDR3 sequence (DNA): TGTGCCAGCAGCGACCCGGGGCGAGGAACTGAAGCTTTCTTT.

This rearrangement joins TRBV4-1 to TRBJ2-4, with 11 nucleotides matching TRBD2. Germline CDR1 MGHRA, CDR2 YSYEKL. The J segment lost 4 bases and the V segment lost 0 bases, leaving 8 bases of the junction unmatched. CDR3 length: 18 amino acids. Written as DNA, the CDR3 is TGCGCCAGCAGCCAAGATCCGGGACTAGCGGCAGTTAAAAACATTCAGTACTTC. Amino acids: CASSQDPGLAAVKNIQYF.

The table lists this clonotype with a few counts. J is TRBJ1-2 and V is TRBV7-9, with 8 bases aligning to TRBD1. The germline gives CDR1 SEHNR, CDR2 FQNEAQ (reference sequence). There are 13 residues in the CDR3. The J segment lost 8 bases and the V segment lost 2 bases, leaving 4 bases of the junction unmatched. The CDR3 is CASSLYRGMGYTF. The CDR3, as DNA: TGTGCCAGCAGCTTATACAGGGGGATGGGCTACACCTTC. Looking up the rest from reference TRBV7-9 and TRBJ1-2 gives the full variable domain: DTGVSQNPRHKITKRGQNVTFRCDPISEHNRLYWYRQTLGQGPEFLTYFQNEAQLEKSRLLSDRFSAERPKGSFSTLEIQRTEQGDSAMYLCASSLYRGMGYTFGSGTRLTVV.

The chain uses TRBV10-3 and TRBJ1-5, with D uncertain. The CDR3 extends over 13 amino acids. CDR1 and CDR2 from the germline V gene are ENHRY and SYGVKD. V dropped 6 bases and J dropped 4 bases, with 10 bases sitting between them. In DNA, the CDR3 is TGTGCCATCAGCCGGGAGACGAATCAGCCCCAGCATTTT. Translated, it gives CAISRETNQPQHF.

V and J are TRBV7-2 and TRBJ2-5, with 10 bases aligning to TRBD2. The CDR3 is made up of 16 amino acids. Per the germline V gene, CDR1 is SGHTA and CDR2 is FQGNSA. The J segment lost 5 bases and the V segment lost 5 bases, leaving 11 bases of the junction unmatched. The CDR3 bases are TGTGCCAGCAGCCCAAGACGGGCTAGCGGGAGCGAGACCCAGTACTTC. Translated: CASSPRRASGSETQYF. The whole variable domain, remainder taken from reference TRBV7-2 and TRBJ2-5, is GAGVSQSPSNKVTEKGKDVELRCDPISGHTALYWYRQSLGQGLEFLIYFQGNSAPDKSGLPSDRFSAERTGGSVSTLTIQRTQQEDSAVYLCASSPRRASGSETQYFGPGTRLLVL.

CDR3 residues: CAGRGRSEKLFF. The CDR3 DNA sequence: TGTGCCGGCCGTGGCCGAAGCGAAAAACTGTTTTTT. This chain connects TRBV6-6 to TRBJ1-4; no clear D. The CDR3 contains 12 residues. The V gene's germline CDR1 is MNHNY and CDR2 SVGAGI (reference sequence). V was pared by 11 bases and J by 8 bases, with 15 bases between.

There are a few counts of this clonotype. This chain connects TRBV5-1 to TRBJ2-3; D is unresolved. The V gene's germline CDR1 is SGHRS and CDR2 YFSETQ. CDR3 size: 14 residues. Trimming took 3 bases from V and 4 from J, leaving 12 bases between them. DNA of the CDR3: TGCGCCAGCAGCTCGGACCCCACGTCAGATACGCAGTATTTT. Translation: CASSSDPTSDTQYF.

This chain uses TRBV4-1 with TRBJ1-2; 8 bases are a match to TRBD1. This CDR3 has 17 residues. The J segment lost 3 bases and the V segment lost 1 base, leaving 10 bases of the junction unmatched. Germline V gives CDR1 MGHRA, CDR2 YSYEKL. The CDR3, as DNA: TGCGCCAGCAGCCAAGCCCCCAGGGGGCCCTTGGACTATGGCTACACCTTC. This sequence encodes CASSQAPRGPLDYGYTF.

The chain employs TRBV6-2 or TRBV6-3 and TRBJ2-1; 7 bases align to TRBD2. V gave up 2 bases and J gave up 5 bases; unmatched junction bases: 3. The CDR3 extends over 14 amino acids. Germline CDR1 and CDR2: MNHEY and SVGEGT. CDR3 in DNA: TGTGCCAGCAGTTACGACCGGGAGGACAATGAGCAGTTCTTC. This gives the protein CASSYDREDNEQFF.

The CDR3 nucleotides read TGCGCCAGCAGCTTCGAAGGGGGTGATGAGCAGTTCTTC. It is translated as CASSFEGGDEQFF. The chain uses TRBV5-1 and TRBJ2-1, with D possibly matching TRBD1 (6 bases). Deletions cut 2 bases from V and 8 bases from J, with 11 bases between. This CDR3 region has 13 residues. The germline V gene encodes CDR1 SGHRS and CDR2 YFSETQ.